Listed here is a single T cell receptor beta chain. Its matching antigen is unknown. Each gene name is a mouse one. The CDR3 end lies 1 residue beyond the end of the read and is filled in from the germline J gene. The CDR3 is 15 amino acids. Germline CDR1 reads KGHPV; CDR2 reads FQNQEV (reference sequence). V was pared by 6 bases and J by 0 bases, with 3 bases of the junction left unmatched. Here immunoSEQ multiplex PCR was the method, and the copy in TCRdb shows in-frame clones only, minus some. This repertoire shows nearly 50,000 clones, 73% found once; its top ten account for approximately 0.72%. These data come from a study of tissue T cells after allogeneic stem cell transplantation. Study-level findings and limits: Anatomically similar tissues had similar TCR repertoires within each patient.

The TCR comes from a pool of C57BL/6 mice in good health. The sample consisted of sorted cells pooled from one or two spleens. The chain employs TRBV26 and TRBJ2-4, with 10 bases identical to TRBD1. The sequenced part of the CDR3 DNA is TGTGCCAGCAGCCGACAGGGGGCTAGTCAAAACACCTTGTAC. This encodes CASSRQGASQNTLY. The full CDR3 protein is CASSRQGASQNTLYF.